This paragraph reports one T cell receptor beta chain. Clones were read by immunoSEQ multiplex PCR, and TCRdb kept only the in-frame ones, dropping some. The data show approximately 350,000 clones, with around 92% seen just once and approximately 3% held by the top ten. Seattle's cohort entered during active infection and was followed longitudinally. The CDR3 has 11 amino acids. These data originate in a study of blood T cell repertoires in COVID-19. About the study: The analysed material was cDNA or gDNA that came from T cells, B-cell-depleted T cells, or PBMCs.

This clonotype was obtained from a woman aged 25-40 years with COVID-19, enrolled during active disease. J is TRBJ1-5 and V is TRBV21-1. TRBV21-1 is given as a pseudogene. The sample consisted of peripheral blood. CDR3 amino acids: CATAGLQPQHF. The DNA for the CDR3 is TGTGCCACAGCGGGGCTTCAGCCCCAGCATTTT.